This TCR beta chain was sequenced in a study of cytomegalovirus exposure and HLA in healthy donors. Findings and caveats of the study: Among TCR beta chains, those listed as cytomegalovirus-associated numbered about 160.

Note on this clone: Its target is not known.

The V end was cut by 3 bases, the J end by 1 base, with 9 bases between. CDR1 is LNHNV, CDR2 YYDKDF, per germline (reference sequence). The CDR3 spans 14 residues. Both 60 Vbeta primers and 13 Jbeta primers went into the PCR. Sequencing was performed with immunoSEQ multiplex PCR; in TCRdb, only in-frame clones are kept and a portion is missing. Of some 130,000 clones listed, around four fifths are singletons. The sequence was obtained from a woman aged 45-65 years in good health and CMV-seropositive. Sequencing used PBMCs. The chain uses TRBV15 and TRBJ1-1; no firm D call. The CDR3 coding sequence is TGTGCCACCAGCAGGAGCGCGCGGAACACTGAAGCTTTCTTT. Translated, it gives CATSRSARNTEAFF. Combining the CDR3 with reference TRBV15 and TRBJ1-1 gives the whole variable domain DAMVIQNPRYQVTQFGKPVTLSCSQTLNHNVMYWYQQKSSQAPKLLFHYYDKDFNNEADTPDNFQSRRPNTSFCFLDIRSPGLGDTAMYLCATSRSARNTEAFFGQGTRLTVV.